Given below is one T cell receptor (beta chain) in context. Assay used: immunoSEQ multiplex PCR; TCRdb lists only in-frame clones, some missing. This table has tens of thousands of clones, 87% appearing once. The data originate from a study of blood T cell repertoires in COVID-19. What was sequenced was peripheral blood. This sequence was found in a man aged 55 to 69 with acute or convalescent COVID-19.

Here the CDR3 reads CASSFRGGLNEQFF. The DNA of the CDR3 is TGTGCCAGCAGCTTTAGGGGGGGGCTGAATGAGCAGTTCTTC. This rearrangement joins TRBV7-8 to TRBJ2-1, with D possibly TRBD2 on 7 matching bases. Germline CDR1 reads SGHVS; CDR2 reads FQNEAQ. There are 14 residues in the CDR3. V was pared by 3 bases and J by 7 bases, with 13 bases between. Combining the CDR3 with reference TRBV7-8 and TRBJ2-1 gives the whole variable domain GAGVSQSPRYKVAKRGQDVALRCDPISGHVSLFWYQQALGQGPEFLTYFQNEAQLDKSGLPSDRFFAERPEGSVSTLKIQRTQQEDSAVYLCASSFRGGLNEQFFGPGTRLTVL.